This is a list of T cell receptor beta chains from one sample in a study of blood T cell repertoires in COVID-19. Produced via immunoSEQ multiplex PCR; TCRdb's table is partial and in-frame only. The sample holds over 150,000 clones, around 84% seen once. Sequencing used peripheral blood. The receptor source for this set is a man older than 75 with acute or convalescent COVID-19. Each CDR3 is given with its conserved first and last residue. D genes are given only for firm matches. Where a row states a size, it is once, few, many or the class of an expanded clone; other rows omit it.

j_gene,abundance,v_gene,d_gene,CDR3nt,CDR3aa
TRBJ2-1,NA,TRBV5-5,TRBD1,TGTGCCAGCAGCATAGGGACAGGGAGGAATGAGCAGTTCTTC,CASSIGTGRNEQFF
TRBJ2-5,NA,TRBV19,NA,TGTGCCAGTAGTCCCCAGGGGGGAGCGGAGACCCAGTACTTC,CASSPQGGAETQYF
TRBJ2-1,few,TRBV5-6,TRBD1,TGTGCCAGCAGCTACCAACGGGACAGACGGCGCTCCTACAATGAGCAGTTCTTC,CASSYQRDRRRSYNEQFF
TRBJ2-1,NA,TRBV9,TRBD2,TGTGCCAGCAGCGTAGACGGCGGGGGGGCCCCATACAATGAGCAGTTCTTC,CASSVDGGGAPYNEQFF
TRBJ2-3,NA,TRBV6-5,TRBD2,TGTGCCAGCAGTTACGCCGGACTAGCGGGGGATACGCAGTATTTT,CASSYAGLAGDTQYF
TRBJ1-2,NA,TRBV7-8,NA,TGTGCCAGCAGCTTCGGGGTGGGAAACAGGGTTCCTGGCTACACCTTC,CASSFGVGNRVPGYTF
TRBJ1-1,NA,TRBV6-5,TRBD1,TGTGCCAGCAATACCTTGACAGGGGGCAGGACTGAAGCTTTCTTT,CASNTLTGGRTEAFF
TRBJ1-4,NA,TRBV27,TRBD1,TGTGCCAGCAGTTTACAGGGGGCTAATGAAAAACTGTTTTTT,CASSLQGANEKLFF
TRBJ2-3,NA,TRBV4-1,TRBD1,TGCGCCAGCAGGCCACAGGGGAACACAGATACGCAGTATTTT,CASRPQGNTDTQYF
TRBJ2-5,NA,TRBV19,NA,TGTGCCAGTAGTACCGGACAGCCGTACCAAGAGACCCAGTACTTC,CASSTGQPYQETQYF
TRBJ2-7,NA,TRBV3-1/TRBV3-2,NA,TGTGCCAGCAGCCAGGCATCCTACGAGCAGTACTTC,CASSQASYEQYF
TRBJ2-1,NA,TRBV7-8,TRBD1,TGTGCCAGCAGCCTGCGGGACAGGCCGACTGAGCAGTTCTTC,CASSLRDRPTEQFF
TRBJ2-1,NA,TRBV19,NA,TGTGCCAGTAGTACCCCGGGACAAGGGTATGAGTTCTTC,CASSTPGQGYEFF
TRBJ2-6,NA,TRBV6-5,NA,TGTGCCAGCAGTTACATTCCGGGGAGGGGGGCCAACGTCCTGACTTTC,CASSYIPGRGANVLTF
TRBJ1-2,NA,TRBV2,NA,TGTGCCAGCATTCTCGGGGGGCAGGGCTATGGCTACACCTTC,CASILGGQGYGYTF
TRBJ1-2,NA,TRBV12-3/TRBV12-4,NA,TGTGCCAGCAGTTTGGGGGGTAACTATGGCTACACCTTC,CASSLGGNYGYTF
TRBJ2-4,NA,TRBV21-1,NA,TGTGCCAGCAGGAGACAGGAGTACCTAGCCAAAAACATTCAGTACTTC,CASRRQEYLAKNIQYF
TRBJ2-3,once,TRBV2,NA,TGTGCCAGCAGCGGGGGACAGACAGATACGCAGTATTTT,CASSGGQTDTQYF
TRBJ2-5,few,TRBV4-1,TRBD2,TGCGCCAGCAGCCCTGTACACGGGGGGGCTCAAGAGACCCAGTACTTC,CASSPVHGGAQETQYF
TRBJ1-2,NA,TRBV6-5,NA,TGTGCCAGCATCGGTCCCAGTCTAGGTGGCTACACCTTC,CASIGPSLGGYTF
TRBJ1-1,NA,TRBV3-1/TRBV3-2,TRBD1,TGTGCCAGCAGCCCTGGACAGGGGGAATCTGAAGCTTTCTTT,CASSPGQGESEAFF
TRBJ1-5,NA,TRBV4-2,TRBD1,TGTGCCAGCAGCCAAGATGCCGGGACAGGGGATCAGCCCCAGCATTTT,CASSQDAGTGDQPQHF
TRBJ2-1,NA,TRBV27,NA,TGTGCCAGCAGTTTGGGGGGCAATGAGCAGTTCTTC,CASSLGGNEQFF
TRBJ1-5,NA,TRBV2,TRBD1,TGTGCCAGCAGAGGTGAACTCAGGGCGAGGGACAGGGGAGGACATCAGCCCCAGCATTTT,CASRGELRARDRGGHQPQHF
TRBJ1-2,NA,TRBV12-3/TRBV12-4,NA,TGTGCCAGCAGTTCAGGGTGGTATGGCTACACCTTC,CASSSGWYGYTF
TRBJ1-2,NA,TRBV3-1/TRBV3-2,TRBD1,TGTGCCAGCAGCCGGGGACAGAACTATGGCTACACCTTC,CASSRGQNYGYTF
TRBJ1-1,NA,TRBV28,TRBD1,TGTGCCAGCAACTACAGGGGAGACACTGAAGCTTTCTTT,CASNYRGDTEAFF
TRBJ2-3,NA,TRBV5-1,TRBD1,TGCGCCAGCAGCACCGGACAGGTAGGGGGTACGCAGTATTTT,CASSTGQVGGTQYF
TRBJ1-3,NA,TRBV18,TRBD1,TGTGCCAGCTCACCCCGGACAGGGACGGTCTCTGGAAACACCATATATTTT,CASSPRTGTVSGNTIYF
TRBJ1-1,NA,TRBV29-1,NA,TGCAGCGTTGAGCTCGCACCGGCCGGAGCTGAAGCTTTCTTT,CSVELAPAGAEAFF
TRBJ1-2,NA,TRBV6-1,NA,TGTGCCAGCAGTGATAACAGGGCTGGGGGCTACACCTTC,CASSDNRAGGYTF
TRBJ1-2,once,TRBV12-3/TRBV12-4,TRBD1,TGTGCCAGCAGGGACAGGGTAGACTATGGCTACACCTTC,CASRDRVDYGYTF
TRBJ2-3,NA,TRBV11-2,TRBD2,TGTGCCAGCAGCTTATCCCCGCGACTAGCGGGGGGGACAGATACGCAGTATTTT,CASSLSPRLAGGTDTQYF